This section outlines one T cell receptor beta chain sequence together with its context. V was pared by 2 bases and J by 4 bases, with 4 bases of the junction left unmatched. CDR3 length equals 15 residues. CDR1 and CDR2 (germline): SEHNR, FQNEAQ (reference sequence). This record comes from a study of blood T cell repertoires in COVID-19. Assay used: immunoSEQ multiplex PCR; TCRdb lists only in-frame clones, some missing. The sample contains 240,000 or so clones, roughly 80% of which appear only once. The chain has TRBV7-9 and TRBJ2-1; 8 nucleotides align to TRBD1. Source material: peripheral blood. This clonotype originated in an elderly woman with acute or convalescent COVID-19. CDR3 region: CASSLRQGKYNEQFF. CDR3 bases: TGTGCCAGCAGCTTACGACAGGGGAAATACAATGAGCAGTTCTTC.